Listed below are T cell receptor beta chains from one sample, sequenced in a study of cytomegalovirus exposure and HLA in healthy donors. Repertoires were generated with immunoSEQ multiplex PCR, while TCRdb's copy carries only in-frame clones and drops some. The sample lists around 100,000 clones, around 60% occurring once. The sequencing sample was made of PBMCs. The receptor set was obtained from a young man in good health and CMV-seropositive. Each CDR3 is given with its conserved first and last residue.

cdr3_length,v_call,cdr3_aa
15,TRBV6-6,CASSYFEGGDSPLHF
15,TRBV7-9,CASTPRQGLISEAFF
13,TRBV11-2,CASSQGGAIGYTF
15,TRBV7-2,CASSSGTGSYNEQFF
13,TRBV21-1,CASSPLVSHEQYF
11,TRBV20-1,CSAATGNEQYF
22,TRBV5-1,CASRDGASGLKWGGPLTDTQYF
12,TRBV9,CASSGLVETQYF
13,TRBV18,CASSPAAGGEQYF
13,TRBV27,CASSLSGGDIQYF
16,TRBV27,CASSPQTGSSGNTIYF
15,TRBV18,CASSPRQGLDTEAFF
16,TRBV7-9,CASSFRGTLEGETQYF
15,TRBV18,CASSLTSGGTDTQYF
12,TRBV5-5,CASSKTGFEQYF
13,TRBV19,CASRTDRNSPLHF
13,TRBV10-1,CASNKQEGETQYF
14,TRBV6-5,CASSYRTEGTEAFF
12,TRBV6-4,CASSTGGRGYTF
14,TRBV6-6,CASRLTGWQETQYF
15,TRBV10-3,CAISPDRGAYNEQFF
14,TRBV7-9,CASSPTTDYNEQFF
14,TRBV5-1,CASSPPGVRAEAFF
15,TRBV7-9,CASSADSELNTEAFF
13,TRBV6-1,CASTRQGNTEAFF
16,TRBV7-2,CASSFGIAGAGDTQYF
16,TRBV6-1,CASSVGILYGGYGYTF
15,TRBV5-6,CASSLISGGGETQYF
14,TRBV5-4,CASSVPRGDYGYTF
14,TRBV5-4,CASSTGQGKETQYF
14,TRBV5-6,CASSFGTAALEQYF
14,TRBV27,CASSPLPVPGELFF
14,TRBV7-9,CASRGTDSNYGYTF
13,TRBV5-1,CASSLDSKETQYF
16,TRBV7-6,CASTLRGVQGAGELFF